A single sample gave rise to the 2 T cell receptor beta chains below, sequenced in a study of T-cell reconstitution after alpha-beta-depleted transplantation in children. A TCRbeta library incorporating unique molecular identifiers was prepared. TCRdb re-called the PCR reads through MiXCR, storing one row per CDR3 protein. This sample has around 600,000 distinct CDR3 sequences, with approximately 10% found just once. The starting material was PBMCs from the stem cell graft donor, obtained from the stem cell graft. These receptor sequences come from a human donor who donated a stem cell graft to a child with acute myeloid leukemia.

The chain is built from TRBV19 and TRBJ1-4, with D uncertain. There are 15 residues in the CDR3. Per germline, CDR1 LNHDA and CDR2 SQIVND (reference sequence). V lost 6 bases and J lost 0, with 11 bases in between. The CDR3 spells CASSRRIATNEKLFF. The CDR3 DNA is TGTGCCAGTAGCCGACGCATTGCAACTAATGAAAAACTGTTTTTT.

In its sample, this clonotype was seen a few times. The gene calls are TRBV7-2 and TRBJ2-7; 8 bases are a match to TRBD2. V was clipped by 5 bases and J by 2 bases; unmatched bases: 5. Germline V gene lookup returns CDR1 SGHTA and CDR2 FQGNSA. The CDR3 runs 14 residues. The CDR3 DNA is TGTGCCAGCAGCATTAGCGGGACGGCCTACGAGCAGTACTTC. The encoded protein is CASSISGTAYEQYF.